These 7 T cell receptor beta chains were sequenced from one sample in a study of T cells in tuberculosis. The table came from immunoSEQ multiplex PCR; TCRdb's copy has only in-frame clones and leaves some out. Among about 7,700 clones listed, 95% were seen once. The specimen was PBMCs. These receptors were collected from an adult with tuberculosis.

This rearrangement joins TRBV29-1 to TRBJ2-3; 8 nucleotides line up with TRBD2. With 4 bases clipped from V and 4 bases from J, the junction kept 4 bases outside the gene matches. In germline, CDR1 is SQVTM, CDR2 ANQGSEA. The CDR3 is 13 amino acids. The CDR3 DNA is TGCAGCGTTGGCCTAGCGGGCGCAGATACGCAGTATTTT. Translated: CSVGLAGADTQYF.

This chain uses TRBV5-6 with TRBJ2-7; TRBD1 might be the D (6 bases). CDR3 size: 15 residues. The germline V gene has CDR1 SGHDT and CDR2 YYEEEE. The ends were cut back, 7 bases at V and 0 bases at J, with 17 bases in the middle. The CDR3 sequence is CASEVTGWDSYEQYF. The CDR3 region has the DNA TGTGCCAGCGAGGTAACAGGGTGGGACTCCTACGAGCAGTACTTC.

The chain carries TRBV19 and TRBJ2-7; 9 bases are a match to TRBD1. V shed 5 bases, J shed 7 bases, and the junction held 9 bases outside the gene matches. In germline, CDR1 is LNHDA, CDR2 SQIVND (reference sequence). This CDR3 is built from 14 residues. The CDR3 region is CASSSTGTGPEQYF. The CDR3 DNA is TGTGCCAGTAGTTCAACCGGGACAGGGCCGGAGCAGTACTTC.

The rearrangement uses TRBV2 and TRBJ2-5; perhaps TRBD1 as D (5 bases). V dropped 3 bases and J dropped 6 bases, with 8 bases sitting between them. Germline CDR1 is SNHLY and CDR2 is FYNNEI. This CDR3 is built from 12 residues. As DNA, the CDR3 is TGTGCCAGCAGTGAGCAGGGTCAGACCCAGTACTTC. Residues: CASSEQGQTQYF.

This chain joins TRBV10-3 and TRBJ2-2, with D possibly matching TRBD2 (5 bases). Germline CDR1 is ENHRY and CDR2 is SYGVKD. Trimming removed 2 bases at V and 4 bases at J, with 8 bases between. This CDR3 is 14 amino acids long. The DNA of the CDR3 is TGTGCCATCAGTGAGGGACGGGGCACCGGGGAGCTGTTTTTT. This sequence encodes CAISEGRGTGELFF.

The chain combines TRBV28 with TRBJ2-2; 8 nucleotides match TRBD1. The CDR3 length is 16 residues. The J segment lost 5 bases and the V segment lost 5 bases, leaving 10 bases of the junction unmatched. Germline CDR1 is MDHEN and CDR2 is SYDVKM. CDR3 in amino acids: CASSVTDRGWTGELFF. The CDR3 region has the DNA TGTGCCAGCAGTGTAACAGACAGGGGTTGGACCGGGGAGCTGTTTTTT.

This chain joins TRBV10-2 and TRBJ1-1, with unresolved D. This CDR3 contains 14 residues. The germline gives CDR1 WSHSY, CDR2 SAAADI. Trimming took 2 bases from V and 0 from J, leaving 7 bases between them. CDR3 loop: CASSETFMNTEAFF. The CDR3 DNA reads TGCGCCAGCAGTGAGACATTCATGAACACTGAAGCTTTCTTT.